This T cell receptor (beta chain) was documented in a study of graft-versus-host responses after intestinal transplantation. Study outcomes and limitations: There were GvH clones found in recipient marrow, and some of them appeared first in ileum or blood.

Some clones are missing from TCRdb's copy, which holds only in-frame ones; the method was immunoSEQ multiplex PCR. The sample includes 25,000 to 35,000 clones, roughly four fifths of them seen just once. A word on this clone: The antigen is not known.

CDR1 is MNHEY and CDR2 is SMNVEV in the germline V gene (reference sequence). This CDR3 spans 13 amino acids. Trimming took off 5 bases at V and 4 bases at J, with 8 bases between the two ends. The receptor comes from a human donor who received an intestinal transplant. The sample in question was unstimulated CD8+ T cells sorted from spleen or lymph node cells, obtained before intestinal transplant. The chain joins TRBV27 to TRBJ2-2; D gene uncertain. DNA of the CDR3: TGTGCCAGCAGTCCCGTCCTCACCGGGGAGCTGTTTTTT. Amino acid sequence: CASSPVLTGELFF.